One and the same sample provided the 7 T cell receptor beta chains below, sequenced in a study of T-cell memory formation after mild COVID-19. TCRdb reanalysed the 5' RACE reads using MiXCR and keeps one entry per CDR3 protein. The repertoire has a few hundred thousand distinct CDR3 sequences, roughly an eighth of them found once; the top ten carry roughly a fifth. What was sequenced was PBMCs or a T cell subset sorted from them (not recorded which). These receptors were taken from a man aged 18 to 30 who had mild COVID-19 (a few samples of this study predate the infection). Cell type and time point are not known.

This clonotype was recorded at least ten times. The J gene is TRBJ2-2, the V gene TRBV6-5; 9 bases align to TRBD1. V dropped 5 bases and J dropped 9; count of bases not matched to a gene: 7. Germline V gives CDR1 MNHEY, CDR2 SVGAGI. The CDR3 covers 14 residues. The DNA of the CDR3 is TGTGCCAGCAGTCGGACAGGGGAGTCGAGGGAGCTGTTTTTT. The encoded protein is CASSRTGESRELFF.

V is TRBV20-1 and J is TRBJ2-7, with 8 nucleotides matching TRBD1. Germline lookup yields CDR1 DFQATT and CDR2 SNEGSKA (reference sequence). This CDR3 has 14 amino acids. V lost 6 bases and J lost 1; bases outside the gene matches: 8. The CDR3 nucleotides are TGCAGTGCGAGACCGGACAGGGTATCCTACGAGCAGTACTTC. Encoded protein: CSARPDRVSYEQYF.

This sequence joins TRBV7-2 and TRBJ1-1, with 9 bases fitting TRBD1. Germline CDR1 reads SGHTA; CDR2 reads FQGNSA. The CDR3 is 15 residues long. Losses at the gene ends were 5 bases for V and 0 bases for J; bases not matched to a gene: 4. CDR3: CASSPGTGMNTEAFF. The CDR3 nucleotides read TGTGCCAGCAGCCCCGGGACAGGGATGAACACTGAAGCTTTCTTT.

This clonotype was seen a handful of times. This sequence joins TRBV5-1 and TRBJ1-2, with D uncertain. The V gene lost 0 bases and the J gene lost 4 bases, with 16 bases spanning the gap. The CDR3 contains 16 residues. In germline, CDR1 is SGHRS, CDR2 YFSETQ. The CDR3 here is CASSLDIRGRSYGYTF. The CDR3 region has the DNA TGCGCCAGCAGCTTGGACATCCGTGGACGGAGCTATGGCTACACCTTC.

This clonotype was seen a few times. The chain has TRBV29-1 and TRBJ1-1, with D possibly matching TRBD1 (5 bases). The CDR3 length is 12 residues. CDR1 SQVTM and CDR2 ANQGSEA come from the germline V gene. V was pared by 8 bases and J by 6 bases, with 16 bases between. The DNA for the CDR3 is TGCAGCTGTGACAGTTTGGGGCCTGAAGCTTTCTTT. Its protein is CSCDSLGPEAFF.

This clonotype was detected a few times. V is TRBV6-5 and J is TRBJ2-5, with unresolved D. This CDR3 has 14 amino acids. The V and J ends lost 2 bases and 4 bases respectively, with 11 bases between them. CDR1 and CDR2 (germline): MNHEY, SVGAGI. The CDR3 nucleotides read TGTGCCAGCAGTTACACGTTCGTTGGAGAGACCCAGTACTTC. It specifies CASSYTFVGETQYF.

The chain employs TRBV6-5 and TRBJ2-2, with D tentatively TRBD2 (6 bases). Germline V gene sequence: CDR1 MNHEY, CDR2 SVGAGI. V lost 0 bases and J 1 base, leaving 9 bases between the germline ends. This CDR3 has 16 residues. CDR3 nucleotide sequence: TGTGCCAGCAGTTACTCTAGCGGAGTGAACACCGGGGAGCTGTTTTTT. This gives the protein CASSYSSGVNTGELFF.